A single sample is the source of the 9 T cell receptor beta chains below, sequenced in a study of shared clonotypes between healthy human individuals. CD45RO-negative, CCR7-positively selected cells formed the naive CD8 fraction, excluding terminally differentiated effector memory CD45RA+ cells. Some clones are missing from TCRdb's copy, which holds only in-frame ones; the method was immunoSEQ multiplex PCR. The top ten clones hold approximately 1.2% of a sample with around 2,000,000 clones, approximately 94% of them seen once. The sequencing input was naive CD8+ T cells sorted from blood. These TCRs come from a man younger than 35 in good health.

The chain has TRBV29-1 and TRBJ2-7; possible D gene TRBD2, 6 bases. V lost 3 bases and J 6 bases, leaving 12 bases between the germline ends. The CDR3 extends over 12 amino acids. Germline V CDR1 and CDR2: SQVTM, ANQGSEA. CDR3 sequence (DNA): TGCAGCGTTGAGGAGGGGATGAGCGAGCAGTACTTC. It encodes CSVEEGMSEQYF.

This chain connects TRBV30 to TRBJ2-2; a weak D match, TRBD2 (5 bases). Per germline, CDR1 GTSNPN and CDR2 SVGIG (reference sequence). The CDR3 contains 16 residues. Trimming shortened V by 0 bases and J by 6 bases, and 17 bases separated the two germline ends. This CDR3 is CAWSVPPLRGSGELFF. Written as DNA, the CDR3 is TGTGCCTGGAGTGTACCCCCGTTACGGGGATCCGGGGAGCTGTTTTTT. The full variable domain, its missing parts supplied by reference TRBV30 and TRBJ2-2, is SQTIHQWPATLVQPVGSPLSLECTVEGTSNPNLYWYRQAAGRGLQLLFYSVGIGQISSEVPQNLSASRPQDRQFILSSKKLLLSDSGFYLCAWSVPPLRGSGELFFGEGSRLTVL.

This chain uses TRBV30 with TRBJ2-3; no reliable D call. Germline V gives CDR1 GTSNPN, CDR2 SVGIG (reference sequence). The length of the CDR3 is 15 residues. Trimming cost V 0 bases and J 0 bases, with 10 bases left between them. The CDR3 loop reads CAWSVLDGSTDTQYF. In nucleotides, the CDR3 is TGTGCCTGGAGTGTACTCGACGGGAGCACAGATACGCAGTATTTT. The full variable domain, rest sourced from reference TRBV30 and TRBJ2-3, is SQTIHQWPATLVQPVGSPLSLECTVEGTSNPNLYWYRQAAGRGLQLLFYSVGIGQISSEVPQNLSASRPQDRQFILSSKKLLLSDSGFYLCAWSVLDGSTDTQYFGPGTRLTVL.

A single count supports this clone. The rearrangement links TRBV6-5 to TRBJ2-1; 10 nucleotides line up with TRBD2. This CDR3 comprises 15 residues. CDR1 MNHEY and CDR2 SVGAGI come from the germline V gene. Trimming removed 11 bases from V and 7 bases from J; junction bases left unmatched: 14. The CDR3 loop reads CAVGPSGGSGNEQFF. CDR3 nucleotide sequence: TGTGCCGTAGGCCCTAGCGGGGGCTCAGGGAATGAGCAGTTCTTC.

As to this clone: Other nucleotide sequences from this sample produce the same CDR3. This chain connects TRBV4-3 to TRBJ2-5; TRBD1 is a possible D gene (6 bases). In germline, CDR1 is LGHNA, CDR2 YSLEER. Between the trimmed V and J ends, which lost 4 bases and 2 bases, there was a span of 14 bases. This CDR3 spans 15 amino acids. The CDR3 protein is CASSRLTGNQETQYF. The CDR3 DNA is TGCGCCAGCAGCCGTTTAACAGGGAATCAAGAGACCCAGTACTTC.

J is TRBJ2-1 and V is TRBV7-3, with 9 bases aligning to TRBD2. The CDR3 length is 16 residues. Looked up from germline, CDR1 is SGHTA and CDR2 is FQGTGA. Trimming cost V 5 bases and J 8 bases; bases outside gene matches: 13. In DNA form, the CDR3 reads TGTGCCAGCAGCCCAAGCGGAGCGGGGGGCATGGATGAGCAGTTCTTC. Translating it yields CASSPSGAGGMDEQFF. The complete variable domain, with remaining parts taken from reference TRBV7-3 and TRBJ2-1, reads GAGVSQTPSNKVTEKGKYVELRCDPISGHTALYWYRQSLGQGPEFLIYFQGTGAADDSGLPNDRFFAVRPEGSVSTLKIQRTERGDSAVYLCASSPSGAGGMDEQFFGPGTRLTVL.

The chain is built from TRBV28 and TRBJ1-6, with D tentatively TRBD1 (6 bases). V was trimmed by 4 bases and J by 4 bases, leaving 17 bases between them. Germline V lookup: CDR1 MDHEN, CDR2 SYDVKM. This CDR3 has 17 residues. The CDR3 nucleotides read TGTGCCAGCAGTTACCCCTTACAGGGATATTATAATTCACCCCTCCACTTT. Protein: CASSYPLQGYYNSPLHF.

The chain combines TRBV7-9 with TRBJ1-6; weak D call: TRBD1 (5 bases). This CDR3 is built from 16 residues. Trimming removed 7 bases at V and 7 bases at J, with 20 bases between. CDR1 SEHNR and CDR2 FQNEAQ come from the germline V gene (reference sequence). CDR3 residues: CASTPIGGTQNSPLHF. The CDR3 coding sequence is TGTGCCAGCACCCCTATCGGCGGGACGCAAAATTCACCCCTCCACTTT.

This clone came up a few times. V gene TRBV5-1 combines with J gene TRBJ1-5; D call uncertain. CDR1 is SGHRS, CDR2 YFSETQ, per germline. V was pared by 6 bases and J by 7 bases, with 23 bases between. The CDR3 sequence is 16 residues long. The DNA for the CDR3 is TGCGCCAGCATGGGTCCCGTGGCAGGTTCGAACCAGCCCCAGCATTTT. As protein: CASMGPVAGSNQPQHF. Filled out from reference TRBV5-1 and TRBJ1-5, the complete variable domain reads KAGVTQTPRYLIKTRGQQVTLSCSPISGHRSVSWYQQTPGQGLQFLFEYFSETQRNKGNFPGRFSGRQFSNSRSEMNVSTLELGDSALYLCASMGPVAGSNQPQHFGDGTRLSIL.